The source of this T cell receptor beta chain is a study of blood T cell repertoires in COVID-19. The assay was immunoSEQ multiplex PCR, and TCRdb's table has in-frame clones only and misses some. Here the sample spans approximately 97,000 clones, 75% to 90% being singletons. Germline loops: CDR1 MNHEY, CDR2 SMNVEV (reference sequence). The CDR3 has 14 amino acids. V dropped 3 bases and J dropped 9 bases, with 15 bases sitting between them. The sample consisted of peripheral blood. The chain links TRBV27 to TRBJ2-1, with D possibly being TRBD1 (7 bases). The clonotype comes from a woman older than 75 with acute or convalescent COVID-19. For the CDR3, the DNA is TGTGCCAGCAGTTTGCAACTCCAGGGGGGTGAGCAGTTCTTC. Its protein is CASSLQLQGGEQFF.